The 21 T cell receptor beta chains listed next were all sequenced from one sample in a study of T cells in localized non-small cell lung cancer. Only in-frame clones appear in the TCRdb table, and some are missing; sequencing was by immunoSEQ multiplex PCR. The sample has some 3,500 clones; 25% to 35% are singletons. The source was lung tumor tissue, collected before any cancer treatment. The origin of the receptors is a male donor aged 60 or over with stage I lung adenocarcinoma.

By its share, this clone is medium-sized. The gene calls are TRBV5-1 and TRBJ1-6; D is undetermined. From germline, CDR1 is SGHRS and CDR2 YFSETQ. Trimming left V 4 bases short and J 7 bases short, with 15 bases between. This CDR3 has 15 amino acids. The CDR3 spells CASSPDLGKNSPLHF. DNA of the CDR3: TGCGCCAGCAGCCCCGACTTGGGAAAAAATTCACCCCTCCACTTT.

The sample holds a few counts of this clone. V is TRBV11-1 and J is TRBJ1-4; weak D call: TRBD1 (5 bases). CDR1 is SGHAT, CDR2 FQDESV, per germline (reference sequence). V was shortened by 1 base and J by 5 bases, with 11 bases between the two germline ends. This CDR3 has 15 amino acids. The CDR3 DNA reads as TGTGCCAGCAGCTTAGGGGTGGGACTCAATGAAAAACTGTTTTTT. Protein: CASSLGVGLNEKLFF.

The V gene is TRBV7-6, the J gene TRBJ2-7; TRBD1 is a possible D gene (6 bases). Germline-derived CDR1 and CDR2 are SGHVS and FNYEAQ. Trimming took 4 bases from V and 4 from J, leaving 14 bases between them. The CDR3 is 14 residues long. The CDR3 is CASSYDRRPYEQYF. In DNA form, the CDR3 reads TGTGCCAGCAGCTATGACAGGCGGCCTTACGAGCAGTACTTC.

Sample share makes this clone medium-sized. This chain links TRBV6-8 with TRBJ1-1; 9 bases map to TRBD1. With 2 bases clipped from V and 2 bases from J, the junction kept 3 bases outside the gene matches. CDR1 and CDR2 (germline): MNHGY, SAAAGT. The CDR3 totals 15 residues. CDR3 DNA: TGTGCCAGCAGTTACACGGGACAGGGTAACACTGAAGCTTTCTTT. It specifies CASSYTGQGNTEAFF.

In its sample, this clone was seen once. The chain has TRBV25-1 and TRBJ1-6; D might be TRBD1 (5 bases). This CDR3 contains 13 residues. Trimming took off 9 bases at V and 8 bases at J, with 14 bases between the two ends. From germline, CDR1 is MGHDK and CDR2 SYGVNS. CDR3 residues: CASTHMGDSPLHF. DNA for the CDR3: TGTGCCAGTACTCATATGGGGGATTCACCCCTCCACTTT.

The chain combines TRBV19 with TRBJ1-6; no definite D call. The CDR3 runs to 14 residues. V lost 8 bases and J lost 2, with 10 bases in between. Germline values: CDR1 LNHDA, CDR2 SQIVND (reference sequence). This chain's CDR3 is CASGSTPYNSPLHF. CDR3 bases: TGTGCCAGTGGGAGCACGCCCTATAATTCACCCCTCCACTTT.

By sample fraction, this clone is medium-sized. This chain links TRBV9 with TRBJ2-3; unclear D gene. Germline CDR1 and CDR2: SGDLS and YYNGEE. The CDR3 is made up of 15 amino acids. V dropped 5 bases and J dropped 0 bases, with 13 bases sitting between them. CDR3 region: CASSEVWQSTDTQYF. CDR3 nucleotides: TGTGCCAGCAGTGAAGTCTGGCAAAGCACAGATACGCAGTATTTT. Full variable domain (remainder filled in from reference TRBV9 and TRBJ2-3): DSGVTQTPKHLITATGQRVTLRCSPRSGDLSVYWYQQSLDQGLQFLIQYYNGEERAKGNILERFSAQQFPDLHSELNLSSLELGDSALYFCASSEVWQSTDTQYFGPGTRLTVL.

The chain joins TRBV28 to TRBJ1-1; possible D gene TRBD1, 6 bases. Per the germline V gene, CDR1 is MDHEN and CDR2 is SYDVKM. The ends were cut back, 1 base at V and 2 bases at J, with 8 bases in the middle. The CDR3 is made up of 14 amino acids. CDR3 sequence (DNA): TGTGCCAGCAGTTTATTAGGGGGAAACACTGAAGCTTTCTTT. It is translated as CASSLLGGNTEAFF.

This CDR3 is CASNPRGRVDQPQHF. The DNA of the CDR3 is TGTGCCAGTAACCCACGAGGGAGGGTGGATCAGCCCCAGCATTTT. The V gene is TRBV19, the J gene TRBJ1-5; no definite D call. Germline V CDR1 and CDR2: LNHDA, SQIVND (reference sequence). The CDR3 totals 15 residues. The ends were cut back, 7 bases at V and 5 bases at J, with 18 bases in the middle.

This clone was counted once. The gene calls are TRBV29-1 and TRBJ1-2; TRBD1 agrees at 9 bases. The ends lost 6 bases at V and 7 bases at J; junction bases unmatched: 9. Per the germline V gene, CDR1 is SQVTM and CDR2 is ANQGSEA. This CDR3 region has 13 residues. Here the CDR3 DNA reads TGCAGCGTAGAACCGGGACAGGGTTCTGGCTACACCTTC. Protein sequence: CSVEPGQGSGYTF.

This clone was seen many times. The V gene is TRBV11-3, the J gene TRBJ2-1; 8 bases line up with TRBD2. Germline-derived CDR1 and CDR2 are SGHNT and YENEEA. Trimming cost V 6 bases and J 9 bases; bases outside gene matches: 10. The CDR3 extends over 14 amino acids. CDR3 sequence: CASRPGLEPPEQFF. In DNA form, the CDR3 reads TGTGCCAGCAGGCCGGGACTAGAACCTCCTGAGCAGTTCTTC.

The chain employs TRBV19 and TRBJ1-3, with no clear D. Germline-derived CDR1 and CDR2 are LNHDA and SQIVND (reference sequence). The V end was cut by 6 bases, the J end by 4 bases, with 19 bases between. This CDR3 comprises 16 residues. Here the CDR3 DNA reads TGTGCCAGTAGAGAAATGATGTCTCGAATGGGAAACACCATATATTTT. Amino acid sequence: CASREMMSRMGNTIYF. The full variable domain, completed using reference TRBV19 and TRBJ1-3, is DGGITQSPKYLFRKEGQNVTLSCEQNLNHDAMYWYRQDPGQGLRLIYYSQIVNDFQKGDIAEGYSVSREKKESFPLTVTSAQKNPTAFYLCASREMMSRMGNTIYFGEGSWLTVV.

This clone was counted between two and nine times. The rearrangement uses TRBV6-8 and TRBJ2-3; the match to TRBD2 covers 13 bases. This CDR3 spans 17 amino acids. V lost 6 bases, J lost 0 bases, and 6 bases stayed unmatched. Germline CDR1 is MNHGY and CDR2 is SAAAGT. CDR3 nucleotide sequence: TGTGCCAGCAGCCGACTAGCGGGGGGCCCAAGCACAGATACGCAGTATTTT. Protein sequence: CASSRLAGGPSTDTQYF.

J is TRBJ2-3 and V is TRBV19, with D tentatively TRBD2 (7 bases). CDR3 length equals 18 residues. The V gene's germline CDR1 is LNHDA and CDR2 SQIVND (reference sequence). Trimming removed 1 base from V and 6 bases from J, with 23 bases in between. The CDR3 is CASSIGGGRSQKMDTQYF. CDR3 sequence (DNA): TGTGCCAGTAGTATAGGGGGGGGCCGTAGTCAGAAAATGGATACGCAGTATTTT.

The chain carries TRBV11-3 and TRBJ1-1, with 7 positions matching TRBD1. The CDR3 runs to 15 residues. Germline V gene sequence: CDR1 SGHNT, CDR2 YENEEA. V shed 4 bases, J shed 1 base, and the junction held 6 bases outside the gene matches. CDR3 sequence reads: CASSSKTGSNTEAFF. The CDR3 nucleotides are TGTGCCAGCAGCTCAAAGACAGGGTCGAACACTGAAGCTTTCTTT.

The chain combines TRBV6-8 with TRBJ1-4; D call uncertain. V was clipped by 2 bases and J by 8 bases, with 18 bases between them. This CDR3 contains 16 residues. Germline-derived CDR1 and CDR2 are MNHGY and SAAAGT. The CDR3 region is CASSYHGREVGEKLFF. For the CDR3, the DNA is TGTGCCAGCAGTTACCACGGACGGGAGGTCGGGGAAAAACTGTTTTTT.

The chain joins TRBV9 to TRBJ2-7; D unclear. CDR3 length equals 12 residues. Germline CDR1 SGDLS, CDR2 YYNGEE. V lost 6 bases and J 2 bases, leaving 9 bases between the germline ends. CDR3 sequence: CASIGQPYEQYF. In DNA form, the CDR3 reads TGTGCCAGCATAGGTCAGCCCTACGAGCAGTACTTC.

This clone has a handful of counts. This CDR3 is CASSLNPGSYNEQFF. For the CDR3, the DNA is TGCGCCAGCAGCTTGAACCCGGGTTCCTACAATGAGCAGTTCTTC. The rearrangement links TRBV5-1 to TRBJ2-1; no reliable D call. The V gene's germline CDR1 is SGHRS and CDR2 YFSETQ. The CDR3 has 15 amino acids. Trimming removed 1 base at V and 1 base at J, with 9 bases between.

This clone was seen more than once but under ten times. The chain couples TRBV11-1 to TRBJ1-1, with TRBD1 identical over 7 bases. The CDR3 length is 14 residues. CDR1 is SGHAT and CDR2 is FQDESV in the germline V gene (reference sequence). Germline trimming cut 5 bases from V and 3 bases from J; bases unmatched to any gene: 6. In nucleotides, the CDR3 is TGTGCCAGCAGCCCGACAGGGTGGGACACTGAAGCTTTCTTT. It specifies CASSPTGWDTEAFF.

The chain employs TRBV6-8 and TRBJ2-7, with TRBD2 matching 8 bases. After removal of 7 bases from V and 3 bases from J, the junction contained 11 bases not matched to a gene. The CDR3 is 15 residues long. From germline, CDR1 is MNHGY and CDR2 SAAAGT. The CDR3 here is CASTPRGGEFYEQYF. CDR3 DNA: TGTGCCAGCACGCCCCGGGGGGGAGAGTTCTACGAGCAGTACTTC.

The rearrangement joins TRBV18 to TRBJ2-1; 9 bases align to TRBD1. With V trimmed by 4 bases and J by 5 bases, 9 bases remained unmatched. Germline CDR1 KGHSH, CDR2 LQKENI. This CDR3 spans 16 amino acids. For the CDR3, the DNA is TGTGCCAGCTCACGAGTCCCGGGACAGGGTAACAATGAGCAGTTCTTC. The encoded protein is CASSRVPGQGNNEQFF.